Shown below are 11 T cell receptor beta chains from a single sample sequenced in a study of type 1 and type 2 diabetes patients. The PCR template was genomic DNA. Amplification of the beta chain CDR3 used 30 forward and 13 reverse multiplex primers. TCRdb fed the multiplex PCR reads into MiXCR, producing one record per CDR3 protein. This table holds a few hundred thousand distinct CDR3 sequences, more than 45% found once. The sample consisted of peripheral blood mononuclear cells (PBMCs). Every receptor here comes from a man aged 18 to 29 with type 2 diabetes.

This clonotype was seen a few times. In nucleotides, the CDR3 is TGTGCCAGCAGTGAATCCAGGGAAGCCACAGATACGCAGTATTTT. Translating gives CASSESREATDTQYF. The V and J genes are TRBV6-4 and TRBJ2-3; tentative D call: TRBD1 (5 bases). V gave up 3 bases and J gave up 2 bases, with 12 bases separating them. Germline CDR1 reads MRHNA; CDR2 reads SNTAGT. CDR3 size: 15 residues.

The sample holds many counts of this clonotype. The V call is TRBV25-1, the J call TRBJ2-7; TRBD1 is a possible D gene (6 bases). Trimming left V 2 bases short and J 2 bases short, with 22 bases between. The CDR3 sequence is 18 residues long. Germline lookup yields CDR1 MGHDK and CDR2 SYGVNS. CDR3 nucleotide sequence: TGTGCCAGCAGTGAAAAGCCCGAGCCCCCAGGGGTTGCCTACGAGCAGTACTTC. As protein: CASSEKPEPPGVAYEQYF.

Many counts were recorded for this clonotype. The V and J genes are TRBV2 and TRBJ2-3; possibly TRBD1 for D (6 bases). The ends were cut back, 3 bases at V and 0 bases at J, with 7 bases in the middle. Germline loops: CDR1 SNHLY, CDR2 FYNNEI. The CDR3 runs 14 residues. The CDR3, as DNA: TGTGCCAGCAGTGACAGGGGTAGCACAGATACGCAGTATTTT. Its translation: CASSDRGSTDTQYF. Together with reference TRBV2 and TRBJ2-3, the CDR3 gives the full variable domain: EPEVTQTPSHQVTQMGQEVILRCVPISNHLYFYWYRQILGQKVEFLVSFYNNEISEKSEIFDDQFSVERPDGSNFTLKIRSTKLEDSAMYFCASSDRGSTDTQYFGPGTRLTVL.

This clonotype was seen a few times. The V call is TRBV2, the J call TRBJ2-2, with unresolved D. The CDR3 has 13 amino acids. Germline V gives CDR1 SNHLY, CDR2 FYNNEI. Deletions cut 8 bases from V and 4 bases from J, with 11 bases between. The DNA for the CDR3 is TGTGCCAGCGGACGACTCATCACCGGGGAGCTGTTTTTT. Protein product: CASGRLITGELFF.

V and J are TRBV20-1 and TRBJ2-7; 8 nucleotides match TRBD1. From germline, CDR1 is DFQATT and CDR2 SNEGSKA (reference sequence). The junction had 5 bases not matched to a gene; V was cut back by 0 bases and J by 4 bases. The CDR3 has 14 amino acids. Here the CDR3 reads CSARDLQGEYEQYF. The DNA for the CDR3 is TGCAGTGCTAGAGATCTACAGGGGGAGTACGAGCAGTACTTC.

This clonotype was seen ten or more times. The chain has TRBV7-8 and TRBJ2-7, with a weak D call TRBD1 (6 bases). The CDR3 sequence is 13 residues long. Germline values: CDR1 SGHVS, CDR2 FQNEAQ. V gave up 5 bases and J gave up 1 base, with 9 bases separating them. CDR3 sequence reads: CASSEQGSYEQYF. The CDR3 bases are TGTGCCAGCAGCGAACAGGGTTCCTACGAGCAGTACTTC.

The chain recombines TRBV15 with TRBJ2-1, with 7 bases that match TRBD2. The CDR3 contains 16 residues. V was clipped by 3 bases and J by 2 bases; unmatched bases: 7. CDR1 is LNHNV and CDR2 is YYDKDF in the germline V gene (reference sequence). This CDR3 is CATSRGTSATYNEQFF. The CDR3 DNA is TGTGCCACCAGCAGGGGAACTAGCGCGACCTACAATGAGCAGTTCTTC.

This chain connects TRBV5-1 to TRBJ1-2; 8 positions agree with TRBD1. The CDR3 is 15 residues long. V shed 2 bases and J 2 bases; nucleotides not matched to a gene: 5. Germline CDR1 and CDR2: SGHRS and YFSETQ. Here the CDR3 reads CASSFGTGQNYGYTF. In DNA form, the CDR3 reads TGCGCCAGCAGCTTTGGGACAGGTCAGAACTATGGCTACACCTTC.

The chain employs TRBV28 and TRBJ1-6; perhaps TRBD1 as D (5 bases). CDR3 size: 14 residues. V lost 7 bases, J lost 2 bases, and 9 bases lay in between. In germline, CDR1 is MDHEN, CDR2 SYDVKM. CDR3 coding DNA: TGTGCCAGCACACAGGTGCCCTATAATTCACCCCTCCACTTT. It translates to CASTQVPYNSPLHF.

This clonotype was observed a handful of times. V and J are TRBV7-2 and TRBJ1-6; 7 bases fit TRBD1. Per germline, CDR1 SGHTA and CDR2 FQGNSA. This CDR3 is built from 15 residues. The V segment lost 4 bases and the J segment 7 bases; nucleotides outside the gene matches: 7. CDR3: CASSSRGPTNSPLHF. The CDR3 DNA sequence: TGTGCCAGCAGCTCAAGGGGGCCGACCAATTCACCCCTCCACTTT.

The sample holds a few counts of this clonotype. The J gene is TRBJ2-3, the V gene TRBV20-1, with 11 bases that match TRBD2. This CDR3 has 17 residues. Germline V CDR1 and CDR2: DFQATT, SNEGSKA (reference sequence). V shed 3 bases and J 2 bases; nucleotides not matched to a gene: 10. This chain's CDR3 is CSASPPSGRLLTDTQYF. The DNA for the CDR3 is TGCAGTGCTAGTCCTCCTAGCGGGAGGCTTCTCACAGATACGCAGTATTTT.